These 22 T cell receptor beta chains originate from one sample sequenced in a study of vaccination effects on CD4 cells after COVID-19. No antigen has been assigned to these receptors. Produced via immunoSEQ multiplex PCR; TCRdb's table is partial and in-frame only. Here the sample spans around 14,000 clones, around three quarters being singletons. CD4+ T cells specific for antigen were expanded with viral peptide pools by the ViraFEST assay before sequencing. Isolating CD4+ T cells followed roughly ten days of culture. Of the BNT162b2 and mRNA-1273 vaccines, participants received two doses of one or the other. The source material was CD4+ T cells from PBMCs cultured with SARS-CoV-2 spike peptides, sampled after COVID-19 vaccination. The receptors here all came from a human donor who received a COVID-19 vaccine.

This clone has only a few counts. The J gene is TRBJ2-5, the V gene TRBV6-5, with 12 bases that match TRBD2. Trimming at V came to 5 bases and at J to 5 bases, leaving 6 bases not matched to a gene. From germline, CDR1 is MNHEY and CDR2 SVGAGI. CDR3 size: 15 residues. DNA of the CDR3: TGTGCCAGCAGTCTACTAGCGGGGGGAAAGGAGACCCAGTACTTC. This encodes CASSLLAGGKETQYF.

The chain joins TRBV18 to TRBJ1-2, with 9 bases identical to TRBD1. The germline gives CDR1 KGHSH, CDR2 LQKENI. The junction had 11 bases not matched to a gene; V was cut back by 2 bases and J by 1 base. The CDR3 contains 18 residues. Here the CDR3 reads CASSPSISGQGGNYGYTF. The CDR3 DNA reads as TGTGCCAGCTCACCATCAATTTCGGGACAGGGAGGTAACTATGGCTACACCTTC.

The V and J genes are TRBV28 and TRBJ1-4, with D possibly being TRBD1 (5 bases). Germline CDR1 reads MDHEN; CDR2 reads SYDVKM. Trimming stripped 6 bases from V and 7 bases from J, with 21 bases between. The CDR3 totals 16 residues. DNA for the CDR3: TGTGCCAGCAGCCTTTTCGCCGGGGACGGGGGTGAAAAACTGTTTTTT. This sequence encodes CASSLFAGDGGEKLFF.

In its sample, this clone was seen a few times. The chain carries TRBV6-5 and TRBJ1-1; D unresolved. Between the trimmed V and J ends, which lost 2 bases and 1 base, there was a span of 11 bases. This CDR3 comprises 15 residues. Germline CDR1 and CDR2: MNHEY and SVGAGI. This CDR3 reads CASSYLSRRNTEAFF. The CDR3 coding sequence is TGTGCCAGCAGTTACCTGTCCCGGAGGAACACTGAAGCTTTCTTT.

The chain has TRBV27 and TRBJ1-3; D ambiguous. V was cut by 5 bases and J by 1 base, with 6 bases left in between. Germline V gene data show CDR1 as MNHEY and CDR2 as SMNVEV (reference sequence). This CDR3 contains 13 residues. The CDR3 sequence: CASSRRSGNTIYF. CDR3 bases: TGTGCCAGCAGTCGAAGGTCTGGAAACACCATATATTTT.

The chain employs TRBV11-2 and TRBJ1-6, with D perhaps TRBD1 (6 bases). The germline CDR1 and CDR2 sequences are SGHAT and FQNNGV. CDR3 length equals 14 residues. V lost 5 bases and J lost 8, with 13 bases in between. The CDR3 DNA is TGTGCCAGCAGCCCGGGGGGGGCCCATTCACCCCTCCACTTT. This gives the protein CASSPGGAHSPLHF.

In its sample, this clone is medium-sized. The chain's CDR3 is CASSLGTVNEQFF. Written as DNA, the CDR3 is TGTGCCAGCAGCTTAGGGACGGTTAATGAGCAGTTCTTC. The chain couples TRBV11-2 to TRBJ2-1; D unclear. The CDR3 has 13 amino acids. The germline V and J ends were trimmed by 1 base and 7 bases, with 8 bases remaining between them. CDR1 and CDR2 from the germline V gene are SGHAT and FQNNGV.

In this sample, this clone turned up a few times. The chain is built from TRBV5-4 and TRBJ2-7, with 8 bases identical to TRBD1. Germline values: CDR1 SGHNT, CDR2 YYREEE (reference sequence). This CDR3 contains 14 residues. V was clipped by 4 bases and J by 2 bases; unmatched bases: 5. The CDR3 bases are TGTGCCAGCAGCGCCGGGACAGGACCCTACGAGCAGTACTTC. This gives the protein CASSAGTGPYEQYF.

The CDR3 nucleotides are TGTGCCAGCAGCTTAGCGACGACAGGGGTGCAAGAGACCCAGTACTTC. This encodes CASSLATTGVQETQYF. This chain uses TRBV7-6 with TRBJ2-5; the match to TRBD1 covers 8 bases. The germline gives CDR1 SGHVS, CDR2 FNYEAQ. Trimming took 0 bases from V and 2 from J; bases not matched to a gene: 5. The length of the CDR3 is 16 residues.

This chain joins TRBV5-1 and TRBJ2-6, with D unclear. Germline CDR1 and CDR2: SGHRS and YFSETQ. The CDR3 runs 15 residues. Trimming cost V 4 bases and J 0 bases, with 8 bases left between them. CDR3 amino acids: CASSDSRSGANVLTF. DNA of the CDR3: TGCGCCAGCAGCGACTCGCGCTCTGGGGCCAACGTCCTGACTTTC. Based on the CDR3 plus reference TRBV5-1 and TRBJ2-6, the full variable domain is KAGVTQTPRYLIKTRGQQVTLSCSPISGHRSVSWYQQTPGQGLQFLFEYFSETQRNKGNFPGRFSGRQFSNSRSEMNVSTLELGDSALYLCASSDSRSGANVLTFGAGSRLTVL.

The sample holds a few counts of this clone. The genes are TRBV30 and TRBJ1-6; D perhaps matches TRBD1 (5 bases). The CDR3 totals 18 residues. Germline loops: CDR1 GTSNPN, CDR2 SVGIG (reference sequence). The ends were cut back, 3 bases at V and 0 bases at J, with 18 bases in the middle. The chain's CDR3 is CAWRNDRAGRSYNSPLHF. The CDR3 DNA is TGTGCCTGGAGAAATGATCGGGCAGGGCGCTCCTATAATTCACCCCTCCACTTT.

This chain connects TRBV5-5 to TRBJ1-5; D may be TRBD1 (6 bases). CDR3 length: 13 amino acids. Germline-derived CDR1 and CDR2 are SGHKS and YYEKEE (reference sequence). The germline V and J ends were trimmed by 4 bases and 7 bases, with 12 bases remaining between them. The CDR3 sequence: CASSTRDIQPQHF. CDR3 nucleotide sequence: TGTGCCAGCAGCACTAGGGACATACAGCCCCAGCATTTT.

The gene calls are TRBV2 and TRBJ1-1, with a tentative D call TRBD1 (5 bases). The V and J ends lost 6 bases and 0 bases respectively, with 11 bases between them. There are 14 residues in the CDR3. Germline assignment: CDR1 SNHLY and CDR2 FYNNEI. In DNA, the CDR3 is TGTGCCAGCAGGGACACTTTCATGAACACTGAAGCTTTCTTT. It codes for CASRDTFMNTEAFF.

This chain connects TRBV4-1 to TRBJ2-7; 9 nucleotides match TRBD1. Looked up from germline, CDR1 is MGHRA and CDR2 is YSYEKL. V was pared by 3 bases and J by 2 bases, with 5 bases of the junction left unmatched. This CDR3 is built from 15 residues. CDR3 coding DNA: TGCGCCAGCAGCCAGTACGGGACAGGGACCTACGAGCAGTACTTC. It codes for CASSQYGTGTYEQYF.

The chain couples TRBV6-1 to TRBJ1-4; tentatively, D is TRBD1 (6 bases). The length of the CDR3 is 17 residues. V was trimmed by 2 bases and J by 5 bases, leaving 18 bases between them. The germline gives CDR1 MNHNS, CDR2 SASEGT. Here the CDR3 reads CASSERRGGSINEKLFF. In DNA, the CDR3 is TGTGCCAGCAGTGAAAGAAGGGGGGGATCGATAAATGAAAAACTGTTTTTT.

This chain's CDR3 is CASSQEGDPGAYEQYF. The CDR3 nucleotides read TGCGCCAGCAGCCAAGAAGGGGATCCCGGGGCCTACGAGCAGTACTTC. The V gene is TRBV4-1, the J gene TRBJ2-7; D may be TRBD1 or TRBD2 (5 bases each). Per the germline V gene, CDR1 is MGHRA and CDR2 is YSYEKL. The CDR3 has 16 residues. Trimming shortened V by 0 bases and J by 2 bases, and 14 bases separated the two germline ends.

The gene calls are TRBV30 and TRBJ1-1; D possibly corresponds to TRBD1 (5 bases). CDR1 GTSNPN and CDR2 SVGIG come from the germline V gene (reference sequence). V was trimmed by 2 bases and J by 5 bases, leaving 12 bases between them. This CDR3 has 13 amino acids. The CDR3 DNA follows: TGTGCCTGGAGTCAACATGGGGGGACTGAAGCTTTCTTT. Amino acids: CAWSQHGGTEAFF.

The chain employs TRBV7-8 and TRBJ2-7; 9 bases align to TRBD1. Germline-derived CDR1 and CDR2 are SGHVS and FQNEAQ. The length of the CDR3 is 16 residues. V was pared by 5 bases and J by 2 bases, with 10 bases of the junction left unmatched. CDR3 nucleotides: TGTGCCAGCAGCGGGAGAGGACAGGGGCCTACCTACGAGCAGTACTTC. It yields the protein CASSGRGQGPTYEQYF.

The chain uses TRBV6-4 and TRBJ1-2, with D possibly matching TRBD1 (5 bases). V was clipped by 2 bases and J by 6 bases, with 22 bases between them. The length of the CDR3 is 17 residues. Germline V lookup: CDR1 MRHNA, CDR2 SNTAGT. CDR3 region: CASSDHTRDPSLDGYTF. The CDR3 DNA is TGTGCCAGCAGTGACCACACACGGGACCCGAGCCTGGATGGCTACACCTTC.

This clone was seen a single time. The chain joins TRBV6-5 to TRBJ2-3, with D perhaps TRBD2 (6 bases). This CDR3 spans 15 amino acids. Germline loops: CDR1 MNHEY, CDR2 SVGAGI. Deletions cut 5 bases from V and 6 bases from J, with 18 bases between. The CDR3 is CASSLSRGGGDTQYF. The CDR3 DNA reads as TGTGCCAGCAGTCTATCCCGGGGAGGAGGGGATACGCAGTATTTT.

V and J are TRBV6-5 and TRBJ2-7; 7 nucleotides match TRBD2. The germline V gene encodes CDR1 MNHEY and CDR2 SVGAGI. V shed 8 bases, J shed 2 bases, and the junction held 12 bases outside the gene matches. This CDR3 has 15 amino acids. The CDR3 loop reads CASSTGLTSTYEQYF. CDR3 nucleotides: TGTGCCAGCTCTACGGGACTAACCTCCACCTACGAGCAGTACTTC.

The V gene is TRBV6-1, the J gene TRBJ1-2; D is possibly TRBD1 (6 bases). CDR1 and CDR2 (germline): MNHNS, SASEGT. This CDR3 contains 15 residues. V was cut by 1 base and J by 4 bases, with 13 bases left in between. CDR3 amino acids: CASSEESGEGYGYTF. CDR3 coding DNA: TGTGCCAGCAGTGAAGAATCAGGGGAGGGCTATGGCTACACCTTC.